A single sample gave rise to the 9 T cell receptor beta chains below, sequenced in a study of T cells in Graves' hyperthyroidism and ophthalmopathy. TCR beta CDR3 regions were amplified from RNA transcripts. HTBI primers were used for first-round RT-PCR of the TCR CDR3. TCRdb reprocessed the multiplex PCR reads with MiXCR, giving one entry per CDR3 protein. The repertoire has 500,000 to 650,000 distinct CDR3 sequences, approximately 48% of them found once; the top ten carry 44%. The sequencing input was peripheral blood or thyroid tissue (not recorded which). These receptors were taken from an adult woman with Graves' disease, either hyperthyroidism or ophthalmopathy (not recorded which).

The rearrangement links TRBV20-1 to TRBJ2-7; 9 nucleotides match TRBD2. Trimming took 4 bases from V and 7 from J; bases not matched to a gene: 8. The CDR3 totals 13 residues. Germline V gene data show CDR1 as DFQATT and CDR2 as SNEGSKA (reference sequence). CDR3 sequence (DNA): TGCAGTGCTAATAGCGGGAGTTTTTGGGAGCAGTACTTC. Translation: CSANSGSFWEQYF.

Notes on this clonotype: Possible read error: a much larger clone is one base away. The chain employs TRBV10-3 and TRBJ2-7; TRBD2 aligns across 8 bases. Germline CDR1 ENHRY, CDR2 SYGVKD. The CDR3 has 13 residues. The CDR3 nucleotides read TGTGCCGTCCGGGGGGGCTCATCCTGCGAGCAGTACTTC. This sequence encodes CAVRGGSSCEQYF.

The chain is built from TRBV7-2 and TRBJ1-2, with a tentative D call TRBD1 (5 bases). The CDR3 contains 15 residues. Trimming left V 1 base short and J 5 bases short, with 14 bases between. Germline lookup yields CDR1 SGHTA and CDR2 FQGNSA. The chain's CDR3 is CASSLGGPSAYGYTF. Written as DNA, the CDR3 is TGTGCCAGCAGCTTAGGGGGCCCGTCTGCTTATGGCTACACCTTC.

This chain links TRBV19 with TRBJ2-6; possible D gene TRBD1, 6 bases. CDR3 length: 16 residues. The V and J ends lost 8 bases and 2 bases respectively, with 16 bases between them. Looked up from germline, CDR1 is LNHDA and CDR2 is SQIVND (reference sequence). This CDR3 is CASDTGRTPGANVLTF. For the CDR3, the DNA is TGTGCCAGTGATACAGGGCGTACACCTGGGGCCAACGTCCTGACTTTC.

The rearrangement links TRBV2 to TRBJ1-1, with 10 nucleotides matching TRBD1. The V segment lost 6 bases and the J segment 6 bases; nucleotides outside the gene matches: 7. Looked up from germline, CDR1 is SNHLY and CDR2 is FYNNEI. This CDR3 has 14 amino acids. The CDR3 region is CASSRGTGAAEAFF. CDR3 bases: TGTGCCAGCAGCCGTGGGACAGGGGCGGCTGAAGCTTTCTTT.

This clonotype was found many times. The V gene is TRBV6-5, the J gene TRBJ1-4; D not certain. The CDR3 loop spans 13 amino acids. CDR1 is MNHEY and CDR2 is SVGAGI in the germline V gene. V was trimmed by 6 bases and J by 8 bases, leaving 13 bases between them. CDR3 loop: CASRRSSVEKLFF. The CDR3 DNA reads TGTGCCAGCAGACGATCCTCGGTAGAAAAACTGTTTTTT.

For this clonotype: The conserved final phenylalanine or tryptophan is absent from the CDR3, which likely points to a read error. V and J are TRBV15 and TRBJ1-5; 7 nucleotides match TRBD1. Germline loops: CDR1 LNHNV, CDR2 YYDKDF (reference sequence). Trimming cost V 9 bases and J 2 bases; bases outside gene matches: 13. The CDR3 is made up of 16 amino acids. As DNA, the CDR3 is TGTGCCACGCGATCGGCCCGGGACAGTGGCAATCAGCCCCAGCATCTT. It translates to CATRSARDSGNQPQHL.

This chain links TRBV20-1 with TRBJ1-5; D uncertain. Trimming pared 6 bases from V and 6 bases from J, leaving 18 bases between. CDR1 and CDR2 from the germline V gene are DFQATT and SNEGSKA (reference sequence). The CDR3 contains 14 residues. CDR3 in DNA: TGCAGTGCCAGGAGGTTCGGGTCACCTCAGCCCCAGCATTTT. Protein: CSARRFGSPQPQHF.

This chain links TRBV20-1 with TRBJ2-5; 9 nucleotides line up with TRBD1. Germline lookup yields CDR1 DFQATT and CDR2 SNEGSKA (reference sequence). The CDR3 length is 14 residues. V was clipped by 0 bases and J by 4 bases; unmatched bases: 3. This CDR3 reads CSARDMGQGETQYF. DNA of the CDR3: TGCAGTGCTAGAGACATGGGACAGGGAGAGACCCAGTACTTC.